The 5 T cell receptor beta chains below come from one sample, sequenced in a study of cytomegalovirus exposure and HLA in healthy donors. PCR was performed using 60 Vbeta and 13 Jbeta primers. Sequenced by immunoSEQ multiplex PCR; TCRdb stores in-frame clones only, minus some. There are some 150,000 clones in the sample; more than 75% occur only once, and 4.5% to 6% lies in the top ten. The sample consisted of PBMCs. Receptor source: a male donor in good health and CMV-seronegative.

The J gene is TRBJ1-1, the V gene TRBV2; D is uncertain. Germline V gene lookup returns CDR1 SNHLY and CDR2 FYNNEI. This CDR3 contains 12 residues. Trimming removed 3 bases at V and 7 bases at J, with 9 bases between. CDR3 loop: CASSETTFEAFF. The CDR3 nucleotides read TGTGCCAGCAGTGAGACAACTTTTGAAGCTTTCTTT. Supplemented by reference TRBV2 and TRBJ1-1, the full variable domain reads EPEVTQTPSHQVTQMGQEVILRCVPISNHLYFYWYRQILGQKVEFLVSFYNNEISEKSEIFDDQFSVERPDGSNFTLKIRSTKLEDSAMYFCASSETTFEAFFGQGTRLTVV.

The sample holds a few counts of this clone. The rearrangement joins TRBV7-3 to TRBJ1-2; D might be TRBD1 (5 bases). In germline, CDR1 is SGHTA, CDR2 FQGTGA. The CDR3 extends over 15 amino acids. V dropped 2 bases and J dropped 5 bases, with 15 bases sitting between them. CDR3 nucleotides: TGTGCCAGCAGCTTAGCAGGGATTGGGGAATATGGCTACACCTTC. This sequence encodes CASSLAGIGEYGYTF.

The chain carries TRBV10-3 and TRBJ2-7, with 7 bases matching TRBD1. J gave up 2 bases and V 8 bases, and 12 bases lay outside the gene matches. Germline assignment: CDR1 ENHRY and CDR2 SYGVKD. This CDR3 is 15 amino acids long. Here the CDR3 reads CAIRRGTEITYEQYF. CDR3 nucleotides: TGTGCCATCCGCCGTGGGACAGAAATCACCTACGAGCAGTACTTC.

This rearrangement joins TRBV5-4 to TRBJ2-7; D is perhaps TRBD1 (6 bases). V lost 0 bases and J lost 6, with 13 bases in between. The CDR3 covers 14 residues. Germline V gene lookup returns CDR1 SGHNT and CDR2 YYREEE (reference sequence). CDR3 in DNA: TGTGCCAGCAGCTTGGCCGGGGTACAGGGCGAGCAGTACTTC. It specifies CASSLAGVQGEQYF.

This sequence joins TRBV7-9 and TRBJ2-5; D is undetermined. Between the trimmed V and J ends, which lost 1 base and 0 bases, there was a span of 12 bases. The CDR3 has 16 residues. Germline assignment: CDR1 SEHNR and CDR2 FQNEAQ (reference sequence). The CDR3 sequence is CASSLVPDKYQETQYF. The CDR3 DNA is TGTGCCAGCAGCTTAGTACCCGACAAGTACCAAGAGACCCAGTACTTC. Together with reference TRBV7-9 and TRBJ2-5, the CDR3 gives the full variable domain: DTGVSQNPRHKITKRGQNVTFRCDPISEHNRLYWYRQTLGQGPEFLTYFQNEAQLEKSRLLSDRFSAERPKGSFSTLEIQRTEQGDSAMYLCASSLVPDKYQETQYFGPGTRLLVL.